One sample yielded the 5 T cell receptor beta chains listed below, sequenced in a study of blood T cells in healthy people across ages. Primed by a sample-barcoded 5' primer and a J-beta primer mix, a second PCR proceeded for 7 to 11 cycles. MiXCR, applied by TCRdb to the 5' RACE reads, yields one record per CDR3 protein. The sample carries about 800,000 distinct CDR3 sequences, 58% recorded once. The sample comprised blood. Every receptor here comes from a man aged 25 to 40 in good health.

This clonotype was seen more than once but under ten times. The gene calls are TRBV6-2 or TRBV6-3 and TRBJ2-1, with a possible D match to TRBD2 (6 bases). Germline V gives CDR1 MNHEY, CDR2 SVGEGT. CDR3 length: 11 residues. V lost 7 bases to trimming and J lost 8 bases, with 9 bases between them. The CDR3 region has the DNA TGTGCCAGCAAGCGGGTGGATGAGCAGTTCTTC. Its protein is CASKRVDEQFF.

This chain uses TRBV5-1 with TRBJ1-2; possible D gene TRBD1, 5 bases. V was trimmed by 0 bases and J by 2 bases, leaving 14 bases between them. The V gene's germline CDR1 is SGHRS and CDR2 YFSETQ. The CDR3 is 16 amino acids. CDR3 DNA sequence: TGCGCCAGCAGCTTGGACGCCAGGGCCAGGAACTATGGCTACACCTTC. This gives the protein CASSLDARARNYGYTF.

The rearrangement uses TRBV29-1 and TRBJ2-7, with 13 bases that match TRBD2. Losses at the gene ends were 5 bases for V and 6 bases for J; bases not matched to a gene: 13. The CDR3 totals 16 residues. Germline V gene sequence: CDR1 SQVTM, CDR2 ANQGSEA. The CDR3 DNA is TGCAGCGTTCAGGGACTAGCGGGACCCACTCCGTCCGAGCAGTACTTC. It specifies CSVQGLAGPTPSEQYF.

The rearrangement joins TRBV27 to TRBJ1-4; D call uncertain. Germline loops: CDR1 MNHEY, CDR2 SMNVEV (reference sequence). Trimming removed 0 bases at V and 7 bases at J, with 6 bases between. This CDR3 spans 13 amino acids. This CDR3 reads CASSLSSVEKLFF. The CDR3 bases are TGTGCCAGCAGTTTATCCTCGGTTGAAAAACTGTTTTTT.

The chain uses TRBV29-1 and TRBJ1-1; D possibly corresponds to TRBD1 (5 bases). Trimming removed 8 bases from V and 5 bases from J, with 18 bases in between. CDR1 SQVTM and CDR2 ANQGSEA come from the germline V gene. The CDR3 sequence is 13 residues long. The CDR3 bases are TGCAGCACGGGGGTAGGGCAAGGGACTGAAGCTTTCTTT. It codes for CSTGVGQGTEAFF.